The entry that follows covers one T cell receptor (beta chain) sequence. Its antigen remains unidentified. Doses given second, at about 4 or about 12 weeks, were pooled. CDR1 and CDR2 from the germline V gene are LNHDA and SQIVND (reference sequence). The CDR3 is 12 residues long. Trimming shortened V by 3 bases and J by 4 bases, and 6 bases separated the two germline ends. The sample originates from a study of T cell responses to AZD1222 COVID-19 vaccine. Study-level findings and limits: Among those given AZD1222, only 6 or 7 were seropositive at baseline. Repertoire collection took place solely once the T cell response had peaked. Donors were largely white British and mainly female; clonal diversity was possibly underestimated.

TCRdb keeps only in-frame clones here, not all; method: immunoSEQ multiplex PCR. The sample records approximately 120,000 clones, about 87% being singletons. The material sequenced was peripheral blood, taken 28 days after the second AZD1222 dose. The clonotype was recovered from an adult who received the AZD1222 COVID-19 vaccine. The chain recombines TRBV19 with TRBJ2-5; no clear D gene. The CDR3 sequence: CASSIRSETQYF. The CDR3, as DNA: TGTGCCAGTAGTATCCGGTCAGAGACCCAGTACTTC.